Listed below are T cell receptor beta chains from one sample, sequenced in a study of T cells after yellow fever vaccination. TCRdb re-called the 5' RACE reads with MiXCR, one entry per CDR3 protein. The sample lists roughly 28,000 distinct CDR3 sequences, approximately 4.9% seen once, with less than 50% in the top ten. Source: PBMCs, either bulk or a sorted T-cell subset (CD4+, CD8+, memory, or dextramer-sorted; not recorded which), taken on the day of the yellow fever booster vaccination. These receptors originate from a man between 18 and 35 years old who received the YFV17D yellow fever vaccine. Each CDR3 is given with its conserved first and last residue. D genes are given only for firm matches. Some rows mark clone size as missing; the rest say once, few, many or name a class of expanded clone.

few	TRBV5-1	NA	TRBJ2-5	TGCGCCAGCAGCTTAGGAAACCAAGAGACCCAGTACTTC	CASSLGNQETQYF
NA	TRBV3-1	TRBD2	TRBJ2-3	TGTGCCAGCAGCCTAGCGGGGGCAGATACGCAGTATTTT	CASSLAGADTQYF
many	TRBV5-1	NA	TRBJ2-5	TGCGCCAGCAGCTTGGGTGGGACCAGACAAGAGACCCAGTACTTC	CASSLGGTRQETQYF
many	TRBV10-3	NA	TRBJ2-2	TGTGCCATCAGTGCAGCGACCCGCCTTAACGGCGGGGAGCTGTTTTTT	CAISAATRLNGGELFF
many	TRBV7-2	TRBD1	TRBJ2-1	TGTGCCAGCAGCTTAACCCCGACAGGGGTCGGTGAGCAGTTCTTC	CASSLTPTGVGEQFF
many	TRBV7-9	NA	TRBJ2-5	TGTGCCAGCAGCTTAATCCAAGAGACCCAGTACTTC	CASSLIQETQYF
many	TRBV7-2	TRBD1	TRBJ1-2	TGTGCCAGCAGCTCACCGGGCGGGACAGGGTCTGGCTACACCTTC	CASSSPGGTGSGYTF
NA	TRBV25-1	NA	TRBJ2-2	TGTGCCAGCAGTGAGTTGCAGGGGACACCAAACACCGGGGAGCTGTTTTTT	CASSELQGTPNTGELFF
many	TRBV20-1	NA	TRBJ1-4	TGCAGTGCTAGAGATACAGGAACTAATGAAAAACTGTTTTTT	CSARDTGTNEKLFF
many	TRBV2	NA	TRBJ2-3	TGTGCCAGCAGTGAAGCGCGAGGGGGTTTAGATACGCAGTATTTT	CASSEARGGLDTQYF
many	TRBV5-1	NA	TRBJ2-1	TGCGCCAGCACCACGCAGGGCTCCTACAATGAGCAGTTCTTC	CASTTQGSYNEQFF
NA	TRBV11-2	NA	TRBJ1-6	TGTGCCAGCAGCCTTCTCCGGGGGAACGGTTCACCCCTCCACTTT	CASSLLRGNGSPLHF
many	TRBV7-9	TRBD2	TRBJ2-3	TGTGCCAGCAGCCCTAGTTTAGCGGGGGACGGGATCACAGATACGCAGTATTTT	CASSPSLAGDGITDTQYF
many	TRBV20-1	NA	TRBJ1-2	TGCAGTGCTGGGACCGAGCCTTCAAATGGCTACACCTTC	CSAGTEPSNGYTF
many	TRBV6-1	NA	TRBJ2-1	TGTGCCAGGGACAACAATGAGCAGTTCTTC	CARDNNEQFF
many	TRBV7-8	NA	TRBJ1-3	TGTGCCAGCAGCTCAAACTCTGGAAACACCATATATTTT	CASSSNSGNTIYF
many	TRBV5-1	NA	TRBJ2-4	TGCGCCAGCAGCTTGGGACTCCGGGACTCCGGAGGAATTCAGTACTTC	CASSLGLRDSGGIQYF
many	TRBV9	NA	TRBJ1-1	TGTGCCAGCAGCCCTCGGGCGCCGTGGGGCACTGAAGCTTTCTTT	CASSPRAPWGTEAFF
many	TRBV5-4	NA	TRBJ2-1	TGTGCCAGCAGCGTCGGCTTGGGTAGCGTTAGGTCCTACAATGAGCAGTTCTTC	CASSVGLGSVRSYNEQFF
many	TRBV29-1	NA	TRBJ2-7	TGCAGCGCCGGAGACAGCTCCTACGAGCAGTACTTC	CSAGDSSYEQYF
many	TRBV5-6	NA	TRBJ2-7	TGTGCCAGCAGCTTCCAAGGAGGGCTAAGGTACGAGCAGTACTTC	CASSFQGGLRYEQYF
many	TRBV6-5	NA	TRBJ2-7	TGTGCCAGCAGTTACTCAGACTCCGAGCAGTACTTC	CASSYSDSEQYF
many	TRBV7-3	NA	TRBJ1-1	TGTGCCAGCAGCTTAGGGATAGGGATCAACACTGAAGCTTTCTTT	CASSLGIGINTEAFF
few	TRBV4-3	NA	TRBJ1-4	TGCGCCAGCAGCCACCTACCGGGAGCGCCGACTGCAACTAATGAAAAACTGTTTTTT	CASSHLPGAPTATNEKLFF
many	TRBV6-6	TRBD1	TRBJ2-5	TGTGCCAGCAGTTACCAGGGGGCTTCCCCGACCCAGTACTTC	CASSYQGASPTQYF
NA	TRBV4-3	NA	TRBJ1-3	TGCGCCAGCAGCCAAGATTCTAGGGGCTCTGGAAACACCATATATTTT	CASSQDSRGSGNTIYF
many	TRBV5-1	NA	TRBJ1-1	TGCGCCAGCAGCTTGGGAGGGGCACCGAACACTGAAGCTTTCTTT	CASSLGGAPNTEAFF
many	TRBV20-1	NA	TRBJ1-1	TGCAGTGCTCCGGGACAAGCGAACACTGAAGCTTTCTTT	CSAPGQANTEAFF
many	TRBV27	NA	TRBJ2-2	TGTGCCAGCGGGGACACCGGGGAGCTGTTTTTT	CASGDTGELFF
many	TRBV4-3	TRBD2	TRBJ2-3	TGCGCCAGCAGCCAAATCGTAGCGGGCTTCACAGATACGCAGTATTTT	CASSQIVAGFTDTQYF
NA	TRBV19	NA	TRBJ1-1	TGTGCCAGTAGTATTAGGGCAGGAGGGACTGAAGCTTTCTTT	CASSIRAGGTEAFF
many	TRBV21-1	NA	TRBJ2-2	TGCGCCAGCAGCAAAGCGGACAGGGGGTTTACCGGGGAGCTGTTTTTT	CASSKADRGFTGELFF
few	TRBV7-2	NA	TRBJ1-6	TGTGCCAGCAGCTTACAGAGCAGGGCAAATTCACCCCTCCACTTT	CASSLQSRANSPLHF
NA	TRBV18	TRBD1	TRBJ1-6	TGTGCCAGCTCACCGACCGGGACAGCTGGGCGATATTCACCCCTCCACTTT	CASSPTGTAGRYSPLHF
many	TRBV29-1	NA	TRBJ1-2	TGCAGCGTTGACGAGGCCAACACCTATGGCTACACCTTC	CSVDEANTYGYTF
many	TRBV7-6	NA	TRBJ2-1	TGTGCCAGCAGCGTAAGCACAGGGCGCAATGAGCAGTTCTTC	CASSVSTGRNEQFF
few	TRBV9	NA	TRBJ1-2	TGTGCCAGCAGCGTAGATCCGGGGAACTATGGCTACACCTTC	CASSVDPGNYGYTF
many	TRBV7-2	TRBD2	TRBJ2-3	TGTGCCAGCAGCCGAGCTAGCGGGGGAGGGGCAGATACGCAGTATTTT	CASSRASGGGADTQYF
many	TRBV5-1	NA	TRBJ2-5	TGCGCCAGCAGCTTGAACAGGTACCAAGAGACCCAGTACTTC	CASSLNRYQETQYF
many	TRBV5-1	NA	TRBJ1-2	TGCGCCAGCAGCTTGGAGCCGACAGCTAACTATGGCTACACCTTC	CASSLEPTANYGYTF
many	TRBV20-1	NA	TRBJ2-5	TGCAGTGCCCGAAAGACGCCAAAAGAGACCCAGTACTTC	CSARKTPKETQYF
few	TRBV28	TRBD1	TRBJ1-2	TGTGCCAGCAGTACATACCAGGGACAGAACTATGGCTACACCTTC	CASSTYQGQNYGYTF
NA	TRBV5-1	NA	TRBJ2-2	TGCGCCAGCAGCTTGTCCCCCGGTGGAGTAAACACCGGGGAGCTGTTTTTT	CASSLSPGGVNTGELFF
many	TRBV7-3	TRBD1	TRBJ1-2	TGTGCCAGCAGCTTAGTGGGACAGAATTACGGATACTATGGCTACACCTTC	CASSLVGQNYGYYGYTF
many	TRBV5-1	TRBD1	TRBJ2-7	TGCGCCAGCAGCCTGGACAGGGGAGGCCTTGGGGGGCAGTACTTC	CASSLDRGGLGGQYF
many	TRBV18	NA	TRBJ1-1	TGTGCCAGCTCACCGGGAGAGAACACTGAAGCTTTCTTT	CASSPGENTEAFF
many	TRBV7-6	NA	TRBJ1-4	TGTGCCAGCAGCTTAGGTCCGGGGGGGACTGCAACTAATGAAAAACTGTTTTTT	CASSLGPGGTATNEKLFF
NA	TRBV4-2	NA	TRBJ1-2	TGTGCCAGCAGCCTAGGCGTGGACTATGGCTACACCTTC	CASSLGVDYGYTF
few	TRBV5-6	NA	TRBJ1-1	TGTGCCAGCAGCTTGGAGAGGGGCACTGAAGCTTTCTTT	CASSLERGTEAFF
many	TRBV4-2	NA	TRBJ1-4	TGTGCCAGCAGCCAAGCCAGGACAATGGAAAAAAAACTGTTTTTT	CASSQARTMEKKLFF
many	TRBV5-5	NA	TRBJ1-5	TGTGCCAGCAGCTTGATTGTGGCAGCTCGAGGGCAGCCCCAGCATTTT	CASSLIVAARGQPQHF
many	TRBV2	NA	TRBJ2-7	TGTGCCAGCATGGCGGACAGCTACGAGCAGTACTTC	CASMADSYEQYF
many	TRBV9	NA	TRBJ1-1	TGTGCCAGCAGCGTAGACAGGGCCACCAACACTGAAGCTTTCTTT	CASSVDRATNTEAFF
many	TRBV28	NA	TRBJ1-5	TGTGCCAGCACCTGGGGCAGTCATCAGCCCCAGCATTTT	CASTWGSHQPQHF
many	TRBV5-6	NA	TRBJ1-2	TGTGCCAGCAGCTTGGCAGGGAACTATGGCTACACCTTC	CASSLAGNYGYTF